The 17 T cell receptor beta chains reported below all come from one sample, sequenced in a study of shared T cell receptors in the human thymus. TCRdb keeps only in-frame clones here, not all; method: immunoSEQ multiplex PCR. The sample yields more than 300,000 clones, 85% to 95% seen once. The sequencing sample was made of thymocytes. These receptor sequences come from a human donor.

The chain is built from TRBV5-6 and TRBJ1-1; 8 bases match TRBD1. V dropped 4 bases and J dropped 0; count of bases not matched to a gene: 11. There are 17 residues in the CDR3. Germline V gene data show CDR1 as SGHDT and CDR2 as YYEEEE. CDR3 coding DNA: TGTGCCAGCAGCCGCCGGGTATGGACAGGGATGAACACTGAAGCTTTCTTT. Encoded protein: CASSRRVWTGMNTEAFF.

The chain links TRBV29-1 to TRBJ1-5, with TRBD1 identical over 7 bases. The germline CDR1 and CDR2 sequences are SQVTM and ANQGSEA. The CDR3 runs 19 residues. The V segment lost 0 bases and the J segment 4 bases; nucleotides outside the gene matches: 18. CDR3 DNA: TGCAGCGTTGAAGATTCCTATACAACAGGGGAATCCGTGAATCAGCCCCAGCATTTT. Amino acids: CSVEDSYTTGESVNQPQHF.

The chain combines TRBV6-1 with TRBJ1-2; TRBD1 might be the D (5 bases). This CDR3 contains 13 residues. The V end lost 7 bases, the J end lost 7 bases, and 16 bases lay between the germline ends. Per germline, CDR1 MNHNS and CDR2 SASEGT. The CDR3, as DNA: TGTGCCAGCACCCGGGACGGGGACTCTGGCTACACCTTC. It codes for CASTRDGDSGYTF.

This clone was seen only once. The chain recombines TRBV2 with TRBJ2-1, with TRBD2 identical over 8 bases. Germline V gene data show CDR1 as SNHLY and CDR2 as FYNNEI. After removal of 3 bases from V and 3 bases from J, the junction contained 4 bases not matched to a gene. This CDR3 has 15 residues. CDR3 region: CASSDKREFYNEQFF. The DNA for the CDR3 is TGTGCCAGCAGTGACAAGCGGGAGTTCTACAATGAGCAGTTCTTC.

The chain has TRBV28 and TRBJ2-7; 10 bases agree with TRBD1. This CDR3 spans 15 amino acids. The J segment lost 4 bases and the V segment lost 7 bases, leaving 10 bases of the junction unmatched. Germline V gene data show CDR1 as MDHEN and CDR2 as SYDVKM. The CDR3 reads CASTLPGQGRYEQYF. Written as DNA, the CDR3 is TGTGCCAGCACCCTGCCGGGACAGGGGAGGTACGAGCAGTACTTC.

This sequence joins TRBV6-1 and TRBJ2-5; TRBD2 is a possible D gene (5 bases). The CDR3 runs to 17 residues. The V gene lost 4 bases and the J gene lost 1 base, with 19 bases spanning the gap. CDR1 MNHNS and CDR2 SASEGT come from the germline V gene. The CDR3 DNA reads TGTGCCAGCAGTGGTGAAGGCGGGCTCGGTCCCCAAGAGACCCAGTACTTC. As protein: CASSGEGGLGPQETQYF.

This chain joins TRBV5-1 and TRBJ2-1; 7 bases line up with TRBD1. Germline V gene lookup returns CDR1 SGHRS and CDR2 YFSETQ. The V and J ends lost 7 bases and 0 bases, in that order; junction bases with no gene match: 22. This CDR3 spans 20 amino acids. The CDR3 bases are TGCGCCAGCTCATTCTGGGACAGAGACATCACCCGGAGCTCCTACAATGAGCAGTTCTTC. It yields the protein CASSFWDRDITRSSYNEQFF.

The CDR3 bases are TGTGCCAGCAGCTTAAGGTTTAGCGGGAGCTCCTACGAGCAGTACTTC. Its translation is CASSLRFSGSSYEQYF. The J gene is TRBJ2-7, the V gene TRBV11-2; 9 bases agree with TRBD2. J gave up 0 bases and V 2 bases, and 5 bases lay outside the gene matches. This CDR3 has 16 residues. Per germline, CDR1 SGHAT and CDR2 FQNNGV.

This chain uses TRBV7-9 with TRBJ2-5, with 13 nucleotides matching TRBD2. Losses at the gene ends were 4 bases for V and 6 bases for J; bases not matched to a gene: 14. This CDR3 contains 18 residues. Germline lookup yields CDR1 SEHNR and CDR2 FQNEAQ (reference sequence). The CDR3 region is CASSSYPLLAGGRQTQYF. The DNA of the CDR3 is TGTGCCAGCAGCTCTTACCCTTTACTAGCGGGAGGGCGACAGACCCAGTACTTC. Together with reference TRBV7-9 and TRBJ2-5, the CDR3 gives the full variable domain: DTGVSQNPRHKITKRGQNVTFRCDPISEHNRLYWYRQTLGQGPEFLTYFQNEAQLEKSRLLSDRFSAERPKGSFSTLEIQRTEQGDSAMYLCASSSYPLLAGGRQTQYFGPGTRLLVL.

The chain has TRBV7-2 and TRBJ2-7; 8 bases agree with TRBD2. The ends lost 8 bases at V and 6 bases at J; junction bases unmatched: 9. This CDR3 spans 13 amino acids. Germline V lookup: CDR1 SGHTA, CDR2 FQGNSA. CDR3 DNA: TGTGCCAGCTCTAAGCGGGAGAGGCCCGAGCAGTACTTC. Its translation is CASSKRERPEQYF.

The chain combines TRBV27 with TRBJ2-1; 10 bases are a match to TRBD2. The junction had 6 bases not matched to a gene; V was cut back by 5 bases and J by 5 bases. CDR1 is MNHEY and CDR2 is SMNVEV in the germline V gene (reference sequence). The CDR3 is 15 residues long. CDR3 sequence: CASSLAGALDNEQFF. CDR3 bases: TGTGCCAGCAGTCTAGCGGGGGCCTTGGACAATGAGCAGTTCTTC.

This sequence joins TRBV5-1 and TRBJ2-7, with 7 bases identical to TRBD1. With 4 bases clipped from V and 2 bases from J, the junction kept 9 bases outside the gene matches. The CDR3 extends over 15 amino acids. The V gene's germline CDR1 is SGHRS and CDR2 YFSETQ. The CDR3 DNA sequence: TGCGCCAGCAGCCCGCCCGGGACAGAACCCTACGAGCAGTACTTC. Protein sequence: CASSPPGTEPYEQYF. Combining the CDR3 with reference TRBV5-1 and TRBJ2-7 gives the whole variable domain KAGVTQTPRYLIKTRGQQVTLSCSPISGHRSVSWYQQTPGQGLQFLFEYFSETQRNKGNFPGRFSGRQFSNSRSEMNVSTLELGDSALYLCASSPPGTEPYEQYFGPGTRLTVT.

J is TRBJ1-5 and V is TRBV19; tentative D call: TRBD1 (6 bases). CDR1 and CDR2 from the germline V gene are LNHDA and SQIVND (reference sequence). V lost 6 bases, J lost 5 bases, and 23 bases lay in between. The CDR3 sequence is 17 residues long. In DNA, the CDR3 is TGTGCCAGTAGAGTTCGGGTGTGGCAGGGGATTTATCAGCCCCAGCATTTT. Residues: CASRVRVWQGIYQPQHF.

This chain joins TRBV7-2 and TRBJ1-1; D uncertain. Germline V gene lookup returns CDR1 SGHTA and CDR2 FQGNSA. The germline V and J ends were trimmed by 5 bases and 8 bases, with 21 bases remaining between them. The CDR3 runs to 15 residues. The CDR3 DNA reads TGTGCCAGCAGCCCCCTCGAGGCAGCATTCCCCGAAGCTTTCTTT. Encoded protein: CASSPLEAAFPEAFF.

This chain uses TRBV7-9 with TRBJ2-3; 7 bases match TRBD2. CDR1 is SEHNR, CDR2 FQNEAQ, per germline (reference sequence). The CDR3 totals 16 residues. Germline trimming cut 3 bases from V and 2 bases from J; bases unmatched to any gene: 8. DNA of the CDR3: TGTGCCAGCAGCTTGACTAGCCTTTATCCCACAGATACGCAGTATTTT. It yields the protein CASSLTSLYPTDTQYF.

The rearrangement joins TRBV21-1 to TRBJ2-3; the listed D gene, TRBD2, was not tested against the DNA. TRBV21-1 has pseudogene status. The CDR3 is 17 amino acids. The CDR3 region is CASSKAWASASTDTQYF. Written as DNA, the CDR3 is TGTGCCAGCAGCAAAGCCTGGGCTAGCGCAAGCACAGATACGCAGTATTTT.

CDR3 protein: CASSFPYPGANTGELFF. In nucleotides, the CDR3 is TGTGCCAGCAGTTTTCCGTATCCGGGGGCGAACACCGGGGAGCTGTTTTTT. The chain links TRBV28 to TRBJ2-2; the D gene is possibly TRBD2 (6 bases). Trimming removed 3 bases at V and 0 bases at J, with 14 bases between. The CDR3 runs 17 residues. Germline CDR1 and CDR2: MDHEN and SYDVKM.